This T cell receptor (beta chain) stems from a study of T cell responses to AZD1222 COVID-19 vaccine (dated by TCRdb to the early 2020s). About the study as a whole: Because spike-specific TCR depth and breadth did not differ between the two schedules, AZD1222 recipients who got a second dose at roughly 4 weeks were pooled with those who got a second dose at roughly 12 weeks. TCR sequencing was performed for roughly 240 trial participants, of whom some 200 were given two doses of AZD1222 and around 25 were given two doses of MenACWY control vaccine. Trial participants were enrolled into age subgroups of 18-55, 56-69 and 70-plus years, which contained around 150, 29 and 61 TCR-sequenced participants, respectively.

In this sample, this clone turned up a few times. Its antigen is currently not known. No base-level quality is on record; no much larger clone is a single base apart. The research as a whole found: Participants were mostly white British and included more females than males, and it was suggested by the authors that clonal diversity may have been underestimated. Only five or six AZD1222 recipients were SARS-CoV-2 seropositive at baseline, limiting conclusions about previously exposed vaccinees. CD4 TCRs associated with the vaccine covered the entire spike protein, and the dominant responses were in regions 160-218 and 743-854. The 56-69-year group was small, and its depth increase did not reach significance, likely because of low power. A significant rise in spike-specific TCR breadth and depth was observed after two AZD1222 doses relative to day 0 and relative to MenACWY recipients. Reportedly, close to half of the unique spike-specific TCRs recognized epitopes lying outside the regions that are mutated in the B.1.351 and B.1.1.7 variants. No day 14 peak-response samples were available, so repertoires were characterized only after the peak T cell response.

In the germline V gene, CDR1 corresponds to MGHRA and CDR2 to YSYEKL. The junction shows trimming of 6 bases on V and 1 base on J, plus 15 bases between the germline ends. The CDR3 holds 15 amino acids from the cysteine to the phenylalanine. Only the CDR3 DNA is retained, 45 bases long and in frame from the first base. The time point label, as the study defines it: baseline before first vaccination. The vaccinee samples were drawn from two UK trials, COV001 and COV002, one of which was a single-blind randomized controlled phase 2/3 trial testing AZD1222 (ChAdOx1 nCoV-19) in healthy adults. For TCRbeta chain sequencing, PBMC samples were collected from trial participants at day 0 and at day 28 after the second dose. The CDR3 regions of human TCRbeta chains were analyzed by immunosequencing. Processing in the source paper ran as follows. Repertoire TCRs were matched against a reference library of SARS-CoV-2-specific TCRs generated with the MIRA antigen-specificity platform. Breadth meant the fraction of unique TCRs that were SARS-CoV-2-associated, whereas depth meant the fraction of total T cells that were SARS-CoV-2-associated. Each spike-specific TCR was assigned to its reactive spike region and to a CD4 or CD8 class using the MIRA data. Log10-transformed breadth and depth values were compared by one-way ANOVA with Sidak's multiple comparisons tests. TCRdb retrieved this table from immuneACCESS and kept in-frame rearrangements only. Not all clones are present; in checked studies, unresolved V genes account for under half, and no reason is known for the remainder. The V and J calls and clone size come from that table; D and trimming were worked out from the DNA. Across this sample there are around 120,000 clones, with about nine tenths seen only once. In total, the top ten clones hold 13% to 15% of the sample.

The sequencing used peripheral blood, collected on day 0 of AZD1222 vaccination. The TCR comes from an adult in good health. In this chain, TRBV4-1 is recombined with TRBJ1-1; the D gene cannot be resolved reliably. The CDR3 here reads CASRQTWAENTEAFF. The bases are TGCGCCAGCAGGCAAACATGGGCAGAGAACACTGAAGCTTTCTTT.